This is a list of T cell receptor beta chains from one sample in a study of blood T cells in healthy people across ages. TCRdb independently ran MiXCR on the 5' RACE reads; one entry per CDR3 protein. The sample records around 850,000 distinct CDR3 sequences, about 37% being singletons. Sequencing used blood. The receptors come from a man aged 18 to 29 in good health. Each CDR3 is given without its conserved first and last residue.

cdr3_length | j_call | v_call | cdr3_aa
13 | TRBJ2-1 | TRBV7-2 | ACSLGSGGSNEQF
12 | TRBJ1-2 | TRBV12-3/TRBV12-4 | AGSRRDRENGYT
11 | TRBJ2-5 | TRBV20-1 | SARDRLADEQY
12 | TRBJ1-5 | TRBV20-1 | SARDARSNQPQH
15 | TRBJ1-6 | TRBV27 | ASSSSLRQNYYSPLH
9 | TRBJ2-5 | TRBV6-5 | ASSYGENRY
13 | TRBJ2-7 | TRBV29-1 | SVGKTGLPYNEQY
12 | TRBJ1-1 | TRBV20-1 | SARTGGVRTEAF
10 | TRBJ2-1 | TRBV30 | AWSIDNYEQF
14 | TRBJ1-1 | TRBV7-6 | ASSPRGQGVNGEAF
12 | TRBJ1-5 | TRBV6-6 | ASSRTGGEQPQH
16 | TRBJ1-4 | TRBV7-9 | ASSAPWEARSTNEKLF
11 | TRBJ2-7 | TRBV12-3/TRBV12-4 | ASSLLGAYEQY
12 | TRBJ1-2 | TRBV20-1 | SARDSGIGHGYT
14 | TRBJ2-1 | TRBV7-8 | ASSLFPGETYNEQF
13 | TRBJ1-6 | TRBV5-1 | ASSFGLRNNSPLH
14 | TRBJ2-1 | TRBV28 | ASSLVGGRLYNEQF
11 | TRBJ2-1 | TRBV10-3 | AISVPEANEQF
12 | TRBJ2-7 | TRBV7-2 | ASSERTGGWGQY
13 | TRBJ1-5 | TRBV12-3/TRBV12-4 | ASSPGTHRDQPQH
12 | TRBJ1-4 | TRBV20-1 | SAPKTGYNEKLF
12 | TRBJ2-5 | TRBV21-1 | ASSKEYREETQY
14 | TRBJ2-4 | TRBV4-2 | ASSPQGTGGPDIQY
12 | TRBJ1-6 | TRBV20-1 | SARDTKQNSPLH
11 | TRBJ1-2 | TRBV12-3/TRBV12-4 | ASSMSVRDGYT
10 | TRBJ1-5 | TRBV7-2 | ASSLTNQPQH
10 | TRBJ1-2 | TRBV12-3/TRBV12-4 | ASSPDSYGYT
14 | TRBJ2-1 | TRBV14 | ASSQGYSRASNEQF
13 | TRBJ1-2 | TRBV6-6 | ASSYSTGGVGGYT
13 | TRBJ1-1 | TRBV4-2 | ASSQFQTSYTEAF
11 | TRBJ2-3 | TRBV7-7 | ASSPVRESLQY
10 | TRBJ2-1 | TRBV27 | ASSSLPWEQF
13 | TRBJ1-2 | TRBV6-2/TRBV6-3 | ASSLRDAQNYGYT
14 | TRBJ2-4 | TRBV7-2 | ASSLIGTGAKNIQY
10 | TRBJ1-2 | TRBV7-2 | ASGTGVYGYT
13 | TRBJ2-5 | TRBV9 | ASSVGTVFGGTQY
12 | TRBJ2-7 | TRBV6-2/TRBV6-3 | ASSYDQSSYEQY
12 | TRBJ2-1 | TRBV20-1 | SAIPGQGRVEQF
14 | TRBJ2-4 | TRBV3-1 | ASSPPATGGKNIQY
12 | TRBJ1-6 | TRBV9 | ASSTAMLDSPLH
13 | TRBJ1-5 | TRBV12-3/TRBV12-4 | ASSLDGRINQPQH
13 | TRBJ1-1 | TRBV4-1 | ASSAPGQKNTEAF
14 | TRBJ1-4 | TRBV3-1 | ASSPQMTGWSEKLF
12 | TRBJ1-5 | TRBV27 | ASRGQGANQPQH
12 | TRBJ2-4 | TRBV12-3/TRBV12-4 | ASSSTGVKNIQY
10 | TRBJ1-3 | TRBV7-2 | ASSPEADTIY
14 | TRBJ1-1 | TRBV28 | ASSLPRGGRKTEAF
14 | TRBJ2-1 | TRBV18 | ASSPNTSGGYNEQF
12 | TRBJ2-5 | TRBV7-2 | ASSSATSPETQY
11 | TRBJ1-1 | TRBV5-1 | ASNPGRNTEAF
14 | TRBJ2-4 | TRBV20-1 | SARIIGGGLENIQY
15 | TRBJ2-1 | TRBV7-9 | ASSLITGQGEGNEQF